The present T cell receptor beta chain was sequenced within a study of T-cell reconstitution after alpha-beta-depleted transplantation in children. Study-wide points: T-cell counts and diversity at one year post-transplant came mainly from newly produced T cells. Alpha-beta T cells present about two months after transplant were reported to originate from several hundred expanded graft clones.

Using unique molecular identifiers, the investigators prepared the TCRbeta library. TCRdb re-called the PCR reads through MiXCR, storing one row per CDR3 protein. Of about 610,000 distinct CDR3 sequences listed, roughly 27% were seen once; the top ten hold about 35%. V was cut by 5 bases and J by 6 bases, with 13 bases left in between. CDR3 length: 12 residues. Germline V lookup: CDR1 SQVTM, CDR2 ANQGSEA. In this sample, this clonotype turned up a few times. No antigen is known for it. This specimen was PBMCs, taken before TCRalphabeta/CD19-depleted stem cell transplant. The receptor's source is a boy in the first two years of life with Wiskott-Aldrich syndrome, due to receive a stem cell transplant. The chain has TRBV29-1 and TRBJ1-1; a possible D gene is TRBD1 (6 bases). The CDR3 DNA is TGCAGCGTTCCTGAGGGGGTCGCTGAAGCTTTCTTT. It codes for CSVPEGVAEAFF.